The 22 T cell receptor beta chains reported below all come from one sample, sequenced in a study of beta chain features in type 1 diabetes. Isolated RNA was reverse transcribed in full, so expressed TCRB transcripts were sequenced. The data were produced by immunoSEQ multiplex PCR, yet TCRdb's version contains in-frame clones alone and is incomplete. The data show a few hundred thousand clones, 14% seen once. The source material was central memory CD4+ T cells from blood. The origin of the receptors is a man aged 25-45 years in good health.

This clone was detected a few times. The chain carries TRBV28 and TRBJ2-7; 7 nucleotides align to TRBD1. V lost 2 bases, J lost 3 bases, and 4 bases stayed unmatched. This CDR3 contains 14 residues. Germline-derived CDR1 and CDR2 are MDHEN and SYDVKM. For the CDR3, the DNA is TGTGCCAGCAGTTTAGGGACAGCCGTCTACGAGCAGTACTTC. Translation: CASSLGTAVYEQYF.

V gene TRBV5-4 combines with J gene TRBJ2-2, with D perhaps matching TRBD1 (6 bases). Germline lookup yields CDR1 SGHNT and CDR2 YYREEE (reference sequence). Trimming cost V 0 bases and J 7 bases, with 13 bases left between them. The CDR3 consists of 15 residues. The CDR3 protein is CASSLDPGVSGELFF. In DNA form, the CDR3 reads TGTGCCAGCAGCTTGGACCCAGGGGTGAGCGGGGAGCTGTTTTTT.

The table lists this clone with many counts. J is TRBJ2-3 and V is TRBV7-2, with TRBD2 matching 8 bases. Looked up from germline, CDR1 is SGHTA and CDR2 is FQGNSA. Trimming cost V 3 bases and J 1 base; bases outside gene matches: 6. The CDR3 length is 16 residues. CDR3 coding DNA: TGTGCCAGCAGCTTTGGGGCGGGGGGAGGCACAGATACGCAGTATTTT. It codes for CASSFGAGGGTDTQYF.

This rearrangement joins TRBV6-5 to TRBJ2-7; D perhaps matches TRBD1 (6 bases). The V gene lost 5 bases and the J gene lost 0 bases, with 8 bases spanning the gap. The CDR3 consists of 13 residues. CDR1 is MNHEY and CDR2 is SVGAGI in the germline V gene. CDR3 nucleotide sequence: TGTGCCAGCAGTCCGGACAGCTCCTACGAGCAGTACTTC. It is translated as CASSPDSSYEQYF.

This clone showed up many times. J is TRBJ2-1 and V is TRBV9; 10 bases align to TRBD1. Losses at the gene ends were 3 bases for V and 12 bases for J; bases not matched to a gene: 9. The CDR3 extends over 14 amino acids. Germline V lookup: CDR1 SGDLS, CDR2 YYNGEE. Written as DNA, the CDR3 is TGTGCCAGCAGCGAGACAAGGGACAGGGGTGGGCAGTTCTTC. Its protein is CASSETRDRGGQFF.

This chain uses TRBV19 with TRBJ1-4; D is unclear. The CDR3 runs to 13 residues. V shed 11 bases and J shed 8 bases, with 18 bases lying between them. From germline, CDR1 is LNHDA and CDR2 SQIVND (reference sequence). CDR3 loop: CASNRGMREKLFF. In DNA form, the CDR3 reads TGTGCCTCAAATCGAGGTATGCGGGAAAAACTGTTTTTT.

This clone was recorded a few times. The V and J genes are TRBV5-6 and TRBJ1-1; TRBD1 might be the D (6 bases). CDR1 is SGHDT, CDR2 YYEEEE, per germline. This CDR3 contains 12 residues. Trimming removed 4 bases at V and 8 bases at J, with 12 bases between. The CDR3 sequence is CASSVWTEEAFF. In nucleotides, the CDR3 is TGTGCCAGCAGCGTCTGGACAGAAGAAGCTTTCTTT.

This clone was counted ten times or more. The V and J genes are TRBV4-1 and TRBJ2-5; 8 nucleotides match TRBD1. Looked up from germline, CDR1 is MGHRA and CDR2 is YSYEKL. Trimming took 3 bases from V and 1 from J; bases not matched to a gene: 4. This CDR3 comprises 15 residues. As DNA, the CDR3 is TGCGCCAGCAGCCAGTCCGGACAGGGCCAAGAGACCCAGTACTTC. Translated: CASSQSGQGQETQYF.

The gene calls are TRBV7-2 and TRBJ1-1, with a tentative D call TRBD1 (6 bases). CDR1 is SGHTA and CDR2 is FQGNSA in the germline V gene. V lost 2 bases to trimming and J lost 0 bases, with 7 bases between them. The CDR3 is 14 residues long. The CDR3 here is CASSLTGMNTEAFF. In nucleotides, the CDR3 is TGTGCCAGCAGCTTAACAGGGATGAACACTGAAGCTTTCTTT.

This clone has only a few counts. This chain connects TRBV29-1 to TRBJ2-2, with 9 bases that match TRBD1. CDR1 is SQVTM and CDR2 is ANQGSEA in the germline V gene. The V segment lost 5 bases and the J segment 6 bases; nucleotides outside the gene matches: 7. This CDR3 comprises 14 residues. The CDR3 DNA is TGCAGCGTTTCCGGGACAGGGATGGCCGGGGAGCTGTTTTTT. It encodes CSVSGTGMAGELFF.

The chain is built from TRBV18 and TRBJ1-2, with 7 bases matching TRBD1. Per germline, CDR1 KGHSH and CDR2 LQKENI. The CDR3 extends over 14 amino acids. V shed 6 bases, J shed 4 bases, and the junction held 8 bases outside the gene matches. CDR3 loop: CASSPTGLPYGYTF. In DNA, the CDR3 is TGTGCCAGCTCGCCGACAGGGTTGCCCTATGGCTACACCTTC.

CDR3 residues: CASSLSTSSGTGELFF. CDR3 nucleotide sequence: TGCGCCAGCAGCCTTTCAACTAGTAGCGGCACCGGGGAGCTGTTTTTT. V is TRBV4-1 and J is TRBJ2-2, with D perhaps TRBD2 (6 bases). The CDR3 has 16 residues. Trimming shortened V by 4 bases and J by 4 bases, and 16 bases separated the two germline ends. Per the germline V gene, CDR1 is MGHRA and CDR2 is YSYEKL.

The chain couples TRBV5-1 to TRBJ2-5; 8 bases fit TRBD2. The CDR3 is 15 residues long. Germline assignment: CDR1 SGHRS and CDR2 YFSETQ. Germline trimming cut 3 bases from V and 5 bases from J; bases unmatched to any gene: 9. The CDR3 here is CASSSPGLVRETQYF. The CDR3, as DNA: TGCGCCAGCAGCTCCCCGGGACTAGTGAGGGAGACCCAGTACTTC.

This chain uses TRBV5-4 with TRBJ2-2, with unresolved D. CDR1 and CDR2 (germline): SGHNT, YYREEE (reference sequence). Between the trimmed V and J ends, which lost 1 base and 4 bases, there was a span of 5 bases. There are 13 residues in the CDR3. This CDR3 is CASSLFGTGELFF. CDR3 nucleotides: TGTGCCAGCAGCTTGTTTGGCACCGGGGAGCTGTTTTTT.

The J gene is TRBJ2-1, the V gene TRBV5-4; D possibly corresponds to TRBD2 (6 bases). Trimming removed 1 base at V and 0 bases at J, with 14 bases between. The CDR3 sequence is 17 residues long. Germline CDR1 SGHNT, CDR2 YYREEE (reference sequence). CDR3 sequence reads: CASSLSILTSSYNEQFF. CDR3 DNA: TGTGCCAGCAGCTTGTCTATTCTGACTAGCTCCTACAATGAGCAGTTCTTC.

This clone was observed a handful of times. CDR3 nucleotides: TGCAGCGTTGAAGGAGGGGGCCCTGGGGCCAACGTCCTGACTTTC. Residues: CSVEGGGPGANVLTF. The chain combines TRBV29-1 with TRBJ2-6; 7 nucleotides match TRBD1. V dropped 1 base and J dropped 2; count of bases not matched to a gene: 2. Germline CDR1 and CDR2: SQVTM and ANQGSEA. The CDR3 runs 15 residues.

In its sample, this clone was seen many times. The chain couples TRBV4-3 to TRBJ2-1, with a possible D match to TRBD2 (6 bases). V gave up 2 bases and J gave up 7 bases, with 12 bases separating them. The length of the CDR3 is 14 residues. From germline, CDR1 is LGHNA and CDR2 YSLEER. The CDR3 bases are TGCGCCAGCAGCCAAAGCGGGTTCGTGAATGAGCAGTTCTTC. As protein: CASSQSGFVNEQFF.

The rearrangement links TRBV5-6 to TRBJ2-5, with D perhaps being TRBD1 or TRBD2 (5 bases each). The CDR3 has 16 amino acids. Per germline, CDR1 SGHDT and CDR2 YYEEEE. Trimming stripped 4 bases from V and 4 bases from J, with 20 bases between. The CDR3 is CASSGGVLGLGETQYF. CDR3 coding DNA: TGTGCCAGCAGCGGGGGTGTTCTGGGTTTAGGAGAGACCCAGTACTTC.

J is TRBJ2-7 and V is TRBV5-1; D unresolved. There are 12 residues in the CDR3. Trimming stripped 4 bases from V and 0 bases from J, with 5 bases between. The germline CDR1 and CDR2 sequences are SGHRS and YFSETQ. The CDR3 protein is CASSPDSYEQYF. For the CDR3, the DNA is TGCGCCAGCAGCCCCGACTCCTACGAGCAGTACTTC.

Comment on this clone: Being one base from a much bigger clone, this may be a read error. This CDR3 is CASSVRTHGYTF. CDR3 nucleotide sequence: TGTGCCAGCAGCGTACGGACCCATGGCTACACCTTC. J is TRBJ1-2 and V is TRBV9, with no clear D. V shed 1 base and J shed 6 bases, with 7 bases lying between them. CDR1 is SGDLS and CDR2 is YYNGEE in the germline V gene. This CDR3 region has 12 residues. Filled out from reference TRBV9 and TRBJ1-2, the complete variable domain reads DSGVTQTPKHLITATGQRVTLRCSPRSGDLSVYWYQQSLDQGLQFLIQYYNGEERAKGNILERFSAQQFPDLHSELNLSSLELGDSALYFCASSVRTHGYTFGSGTRLTVV.

Comment on this clone: Other nucleotide sequences in the sample specify the same CDR3. The chain recombines TRBV30 with TRBJ1-5, with D unresolved. V was shortened by 0 bases and J by 1 base, with 4 bases between the two germline ends. CDR1 GTSNPN and CDR2 SVGIG come from the germline V gene (reference sequence). There are 13 residues in the CDR3. This CDR3 is CAWSVSSNQPQHF. CDR3 coding DNA: TGTGCCTGGAGTGTGAGCAGCAATCAGCCCCAGCATTTT.

This clone was picked up many times. The sample contains more than one DNA sequence encoding this CDR3. The chain has TRBV10-3 and TRBJ1-1; perhaps TRBD1 as D (5 bases). The CDR3 loop spans 14 amino acids. Germline values: CDR1 ENHRY, CDR2 SYGVKD. Trimming took 2 bases from V and 1 from J, leaving 8 bases between them. The CDR3 sequence: CAISEGQGNTEAFF. The CDR3, as DNA: TGTGCCATCAGTGAGGGCCAGGGGAACACTGAAGCTTTCTTT.